The 12 T cell receptor beta chains presented below share a single source sample, sequenced in a study of beta chain features in type 1 diabetes. The sequenced template was cDNA made from the entire isolated RNA. Measured with immunoSEQ multiplex PCR; TCRdb has only the in-frame clones, and not every one. The sample records under 350,000 clones, 8% being singletons. The specimen sequenced was central memory CD4+ T cells from blood. These receptors came from a woman in her late teens or twenties in good health.

The chain joins TRBV2 to TRBJ1-4, with 7 bases matching TRBD1. The CDR3 spans 14 residues. CDR1 is SNHLY and CDR2 is FYNNEI in the germline V gene. V shed 6 bases and J 8 bases; nucleotides not matched to a gene: 9. The CDR3 bases are TGTGCCAGCAGGATACAGGGGACAGCCGAAAAACTGTTTTTT. Protein product: CASRIQGTAEKLFF. Drawing the rest from reference TRBV2 and TRBJ1-4, the complete variable domain is EPEVTQTPSHQVTQMGQEVILRCVPISNHLYFYWYRQILGQKVEFLVSFYNNEISEKSEIFDDQFSVERPDGSNFTLKIRSTKLEDSAMYFCASRIQGTAEKLFFGSGTQLSVL.

This clone has only a few counts. CDR3 loop: CASSPVTGNQETQYF. In DNA, the CDR3 is TGTGCCAGCTCACCCGTGACAGGAAACCAAGAGACCCAGTACTTC. The genes are TRBV18 and TRBJ2-5; D might be TRBD1 (6 bases). V lost 3 bases, J lost 0 bases, and 11 bases lay in between. This CDR3 is built from 15 residues. Germline V gives CDR1 KGHSH, CDR2 LQKENI.

Many counts were recorded for this clone. Other DNA sequences in the sample encode the same CDR3. V usage is TRBV7-2 and J usage is TRBJ2-3; D might be TRBD2 (5 bases). The CDR3 runs to 14 residues. CDR1 is SGHTA and CDR2 is FQGNSA in the germline V gene. The V end lost 5 bases, the J end lost 2 bases, and 11 bases lay between the germline ends. The CDR3 is CASSPDGNTDTQYF. The CDR3 DNA reads TGTGCCAGCAGCCCCGACGGGAACACAGATACGCAGTATTTT. Full variable domain (remainder filled in from reference TRBV7-2 and TRBJ2-3): GAGVSQSPSNKVTEKGKDVELRCDPISGHTALYWYRQSLGQGLEFLIYFQGNSAPDKSGLPSDRFSAERTGGSVSTLTIQRTQQEDSAVYLCASSPDGNTDTQYFGPGTRLTVL.

About this clone itself: The same CDR3 can be traced to other DNA sequences in this sample. This sequence joins TRBV6-6 and TRBJ1-2, with D unresolved. The CDR3 is 14 amino acids. Per the germline V gene, CDR1 is MNHNY and CDR2 is SVGAGI (reference sequence). V was pared by 0 bases and J by 4 bases, with 9 bases between. This CDR3 reads CASSYSHGSYGYTF. DNA of the CDR3: TGTGCCAGCAGTTACTCGCACGGGTCCTATGGCTACACCTTC.

The table lists this clone with a few counts. The chain links TRBV11-2 to TRBJ2-5; D unclear. The length of the CDR3 is 14 residues. The germline V and J ends were trimmed by 5 bases and 5 bases, with 15 bases remaining between them. Germline loops: CDR1 SGHAT, CDR2 FQNNGV. CDR3 amino acids: CASSKEGIAETQYF. CDR3 bases: TGTGCCAGCAGCAAGGAAGGAATTGCGGAGACCCAGTACTTC.

This clone turned up a few times. The genes are TRBV7-2 and TRBJ2-3, with D perhaps matching TRBD2 (5 bases). The CDR3 runs 15 residues. The germline gives CDR1 SGHTA, CDR2 FQGNSA. V lost 3 bases and J 4 bases, leaving 14 bases between the germline ends. The CDR3 region is CASSFRLAASDTQYF. The CDR3 region has the DNA TGTGCCAGCAGCTTTAGGCTAGCCGCCTCAGATACGCAGTATTTT.

The chain uses TRBV2 and TRBJ1-1, with D unclear. Trimming took 4 bases from V and 7 from J, leaving 13 bases between them. This CDR3 region has 13 residues. CDR1 is SNHLY, CDR2 FYNNEI, per germline. DNA of the CDR3: TGTGCCAGCAGTGGCGGGCTCTCCCGTGAAGCTTTCTTT. It translates to CASSGGLSREAFF.

In its sample, this clone was seen many times. Here the CDR3 reads CASSFVSSTEAFF. For the CDR3, the DNA is TGTGCCAGCAGCTTCGTGTCGAGCACTGAAGCTTTCTTT. The V and J genes are TRBV7-9 and TRBJ1-1, with D uncertain. This CDR3 has 13 residues. CDR1 is SEHNR and CDR2 is FQNEAQ in the germline V gene (reference sequence). V shed 3 bases and J shed 4 bases, with 9 bases lying between them.

This clone appeared a few times. V is TRBV19 and J is TRBJ2-1; 11 nucleotides align to TRBD2. Germline CDR1 reads LNHDA; CDR2 reads SQIVND (reference sequence). Losses at the gene ends were 4 bases for V and 5 bases for J; bases not matched to a gene: 4. This CDR3 is built from 15 residues. The CDR3 DNA sequence: TGTGCCAGTAGTACCAAGACTAGCGGGGACAATGAGCAGTTCTTC. This encodes CASSTKTSGDNEQFF.

This clone came up a few times. The chain couples TRBV2 to TRBJ1-2, with D uncertain. This CDR3 comprises 14 residues. The V and J ends lost 5 bases and 6 bases respectively, with 16 bases between them. Germline values: CDR1 SNHLY, CDR2 FYNNEI. This CDR3 reads CASSPQIGFNGYTF. For the CDR3, the DNA is TGTGCCAGCAGTCCCCAAATCGGATTCAATGGCTACACCTTC.

This clone was recorded at least ten times. The V gene is TRBV27, the J gene TRBJ1-2, with D possibly being TRBD1 (6 bases). The ends were cut back, 3 bases at V and 8 bases at J, with 19 bases in the middle. The CDR3 is made up of 15 amino acids. Germline assignment: CDR1 MNHEY and CDR2 SMNVEV (reference sequence). The CDR3 DNA reads TGTGCCAGCAGTTTCGTCGCGCGGATGGGGGGCGGCTACACCTTC. This sequence encodes CASSFVARMGGGYTF.

This sequence joins TRBV30 and TRBJ1-4; 7 bases fit TRBD1. With V trimmed by 4 bases and J by 7 bases, 9 bases remained unmatched. Per the germline V gene, CDR1 is GTSNPN and CDR2 is SVGIG (reference sequence). The CDR3 runs 14 residues. CDR3 nucleotides: TGTGCCTGGACGCGACCAGGGGGGTTTGAAAAACTGTTTTTT. Translating gives CAWTRPGGFEKLFF.